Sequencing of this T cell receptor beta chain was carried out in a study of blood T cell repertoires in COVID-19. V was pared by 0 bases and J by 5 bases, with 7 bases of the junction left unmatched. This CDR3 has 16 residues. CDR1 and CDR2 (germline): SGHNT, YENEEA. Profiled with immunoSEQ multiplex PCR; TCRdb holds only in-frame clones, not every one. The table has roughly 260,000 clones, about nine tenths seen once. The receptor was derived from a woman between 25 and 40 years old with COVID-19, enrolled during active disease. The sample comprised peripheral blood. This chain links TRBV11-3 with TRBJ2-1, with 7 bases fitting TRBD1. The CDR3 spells CASSLEGQVGNNEQFF. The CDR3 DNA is TGTGCCAGCAGCTTAGAAGGACAGGTCGGGAACAATGAGCAGTTCTTC.